This T cell receptor (beta chain) was sequenced for a study of T cell clones after liver transplantation. Sequencing used immunoSEQ multiplex PCR; TCRdb keeps in-frame clones, though not all of them. The sample lists under 2,500 clones; 31% were seen once. This clone rates as medium-sized (0.01 to 0.1%). Its cognate antigen is unknown. Study results and caveats: The donor-reactive repertoire was only partly measurable in two subjects, lacking donor cells.

Trimming cost V 6 bases and J 6 bases, with 5 bases left between them. From germline, CDR1 is SQVTM and CDR2 ANQGSEA. CDR3 length: 10 amino acids. Alloreactive TCRbeta sequences came from sequencing proliferating CFSE-low cells in the MLR. Pre-transplant recipient cells responded to graft donor PBMCs, splenocytes, lymph-node cells, or third-party PBMCs. The V gene is TRBV29-1, the J gene TRBJ2-2, with D unresolved. This sequence originates from a human patient who received a liver transplant. Some T cells may be the graft donor's. Sequenced sample: CD8+ T cells from cultured PBMCs. CDR3 loop: CSVVAGELFF. The CDR3 coding sequence is TGCAGCGTGGTCGCCGGGGAGCTGTTTTTT.